This TCR beta chain derives from a study of cytomegalovirus exposure and HLA in healthy donors. Healthy donors of bone marrow made up the group. Findings of the study overall: Many donors shared some public TCRs, even though most TCR sequences were rare.

Regarding this clone: Its specificity is unknown.

This PCR relied on a set of 60 Vbeta primers and 13 Jbeta primers. Libraries were prepared by immunoSEQ multiplex PCR; TCRdb keeps only in-frame clonotypes and omits some of them. The table records approximately 200,000 clones, 70% to 85% of them present only once. This TCR derives from a girl aged 2 to 10 in good health and CMV-seronegative. The sample consisted of PBMCs.

CDR3 region: CASRMEQGAYGYTF. The CDR3 coding sequence is TGTGCCAGCAGAATGGAGCAGGGGGCTTATGGCTACACCTTC. The genes are TRBV5-6 and TRBJ1-2, with 8 positions matching TRBD1. V was pared by 5 bases and J by 5 bases, with 8 bases of the junction left unmatched. This CDR3 has 14 residues. CDR1 SGHDT and CDR2 YYEEEE come from the germline V gene.